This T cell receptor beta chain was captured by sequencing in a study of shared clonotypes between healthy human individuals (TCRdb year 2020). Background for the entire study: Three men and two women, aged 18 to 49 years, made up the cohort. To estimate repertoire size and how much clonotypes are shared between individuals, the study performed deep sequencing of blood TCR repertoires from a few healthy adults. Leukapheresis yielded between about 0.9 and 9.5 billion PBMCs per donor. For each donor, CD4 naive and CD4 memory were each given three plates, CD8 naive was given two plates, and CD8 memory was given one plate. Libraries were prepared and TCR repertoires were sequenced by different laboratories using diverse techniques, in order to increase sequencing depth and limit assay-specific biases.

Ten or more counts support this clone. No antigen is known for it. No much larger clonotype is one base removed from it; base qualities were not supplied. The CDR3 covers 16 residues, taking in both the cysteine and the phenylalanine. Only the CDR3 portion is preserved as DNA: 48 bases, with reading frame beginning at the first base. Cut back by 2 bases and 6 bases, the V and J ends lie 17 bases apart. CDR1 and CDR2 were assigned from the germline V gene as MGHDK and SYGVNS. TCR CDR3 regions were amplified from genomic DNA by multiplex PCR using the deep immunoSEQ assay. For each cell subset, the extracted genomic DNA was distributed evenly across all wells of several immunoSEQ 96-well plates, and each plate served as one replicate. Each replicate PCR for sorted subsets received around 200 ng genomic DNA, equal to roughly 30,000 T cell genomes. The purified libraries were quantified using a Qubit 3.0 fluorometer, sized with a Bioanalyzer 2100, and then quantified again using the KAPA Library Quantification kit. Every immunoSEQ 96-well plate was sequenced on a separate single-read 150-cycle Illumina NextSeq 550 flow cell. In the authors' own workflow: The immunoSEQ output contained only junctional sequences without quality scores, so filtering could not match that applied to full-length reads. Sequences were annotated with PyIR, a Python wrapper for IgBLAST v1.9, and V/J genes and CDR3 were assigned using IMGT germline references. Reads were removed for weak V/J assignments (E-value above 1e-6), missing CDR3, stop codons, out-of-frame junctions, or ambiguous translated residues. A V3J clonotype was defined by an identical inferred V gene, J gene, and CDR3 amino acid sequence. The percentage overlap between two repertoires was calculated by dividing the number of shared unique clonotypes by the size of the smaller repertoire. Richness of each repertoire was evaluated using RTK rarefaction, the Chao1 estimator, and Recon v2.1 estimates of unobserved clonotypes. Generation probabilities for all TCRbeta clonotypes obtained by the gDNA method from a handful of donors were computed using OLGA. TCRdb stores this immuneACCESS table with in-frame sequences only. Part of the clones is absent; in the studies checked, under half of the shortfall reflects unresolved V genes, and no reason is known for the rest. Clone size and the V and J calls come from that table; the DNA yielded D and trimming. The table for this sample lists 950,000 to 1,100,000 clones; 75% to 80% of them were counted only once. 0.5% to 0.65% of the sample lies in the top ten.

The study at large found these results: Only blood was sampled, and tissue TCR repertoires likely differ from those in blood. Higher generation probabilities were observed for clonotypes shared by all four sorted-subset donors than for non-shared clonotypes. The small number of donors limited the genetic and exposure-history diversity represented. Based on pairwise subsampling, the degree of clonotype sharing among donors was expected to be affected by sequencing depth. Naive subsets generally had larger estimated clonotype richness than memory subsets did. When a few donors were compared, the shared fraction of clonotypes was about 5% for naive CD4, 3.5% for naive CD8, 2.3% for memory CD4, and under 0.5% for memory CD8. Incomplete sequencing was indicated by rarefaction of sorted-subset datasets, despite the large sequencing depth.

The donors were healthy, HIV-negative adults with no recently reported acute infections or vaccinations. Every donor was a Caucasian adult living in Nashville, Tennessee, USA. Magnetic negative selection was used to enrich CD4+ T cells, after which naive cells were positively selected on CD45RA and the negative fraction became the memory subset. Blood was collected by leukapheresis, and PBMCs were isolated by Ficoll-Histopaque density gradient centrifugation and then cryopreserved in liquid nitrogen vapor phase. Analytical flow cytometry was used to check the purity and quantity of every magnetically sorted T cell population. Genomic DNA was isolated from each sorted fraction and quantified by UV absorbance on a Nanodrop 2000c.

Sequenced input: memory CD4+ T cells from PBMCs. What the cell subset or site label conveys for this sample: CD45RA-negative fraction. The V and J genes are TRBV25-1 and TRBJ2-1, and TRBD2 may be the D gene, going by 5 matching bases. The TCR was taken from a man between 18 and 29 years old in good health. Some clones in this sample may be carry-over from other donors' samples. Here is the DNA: TGTGCCAGCAGTGAAATGGGCGCGGCTAGCTCCAATGAGCAGTTCTTC. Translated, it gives CASSEMGAASSNEQFF.